Sequencing of this T cell receptor (beta chain) was carried out in a study of shared clonotypes between healthy human individuals (dated by TCRdb to about 2020). In terms of the full investigation: A few men and a couple of women, aged 18 to 49 years, made up the cohort. For each donor, CD4 naive and CD4 memory were each given three plates, CD8 naive was given two plates, and CD8 memory was given one plate. Blood TCR repertoires of several healthy adults were deeply sequenced to estimate repertoire size and the extent of clonotype sharing between individuals. Different laboratories and diverse techniques were used to prepare libraries and sequence TCR repertoires, to increase sequencing depth and limit assay-specific biases. Leukapheresis yielded between about 0.8 and 9.5 billion PBMCs per donor.

V and J are truncated by 2 bases and 7 bases respectively, leaving an intervening sequence of 18 bases. The CDR3 contains 15 residues, cysteine and phenylalanine counted. The retained sequence is limited to the CDR3, 45 bases, with the frame set at the first base. CDR1 SGHNT and CDR2 YYREEE were looked up in the germline V gene (reference sequence). Points the paper makes about the study in general: Because the study included a small number of donors, the genetic and exposure-history diversity represented was limited. Compared with non-shared clonotypes, clonotypes shared by all four sorted-subset donors had higher generation probabilities. About 5% of naive CD4, approximately 3.7% of naive CD8, 2.3% of memory CD4, and 0.4% of memory CD8 clonotypes were shared across four donors. Even with the large sequencing depth, rarefaction of the sorted-subset datasets indicated that sequencing was incomplete. Sampling was restricted to blood, and TCR repertoires in tissue are likely to differ from TCR repertoires in blood. Pairwise subsampling led to the expectation that sequencing depth would affect the degree of clonotype sharing among donors. Naive subsets generally had larger estimated clonotype richness than memory subsets did.

Using the deep immunoSEQ assay, TCR CDR3 regions were amplified from genomic DNA by multiplex PCR. Extracted genomic DNA from each cell subset was spread evenly across all wells of several immunoSEQ 96-well plates, with each plate serving as a replicate. For sorted subsets, 200 ng of genomic DNA, equivalent to some 30,000 T cell genomes, went into each replicate PCR. The purified libraries were quantified using a Qubit 3.0 fluorometer, sized with a Bioanalyzer 2100, and then quantified again using the KAPA Library Quantification kit. Every immunoSEQ 96-well plate was sequenced on a separate single-read 150-cycle Illumina NextSeq 550 flow cell. As for how the authors treated the data: Because the immunoSEQ output held only junctional sequences and lacked quality scores, the filtering could not match the filtering applied to full-length reads. Sequences were annotated with PyIR, a Python wrapper for IgBLAST v1.9, using IMGT germline references to assign V/J genes and CDR3. Reads were removed for weak V/J assignments (E-value above 1e-6), missing CDR3, stop codons, out-of-frame junctions, or ambiguous translated residues. V3J clonotypes were defined as sequences sharing the same inferred V gene, J gene, and CDR3 amino acid sequence. Percentage overlap between repertoires was computed as shared unique clonotypes divided by the size of the smaller repertoire. Repertoire richness was assessed with RTK rarefaction, the Chao1 estimator, and Recon v2.1 estimates of unobserved clonotypes. Generation probabilities for all TCRbeta clonotypes obtained by the gDNA method from a handful of donors were computed using OLGA. As stored in TCRdb, this immuneACCESS dataset retains in-frame rearrangements with V and J assigned. A fraction of the clones does not appear; measured against another copy, unresolved V genes explain less than half of the discrepancy, and the remainder lacks a known reason. V, J and clone size reflect that table, while D and trimming were determined from the DNA. This sample is represented by about 800,000 clones; 95% to 97% of them were singletons. The ten biggest clones cover about 0.25% of the sample.

CD8 naive samples consisted of CD45RO-negative cells that were positively selected for CCR7, yielding a CD45RA+CCR7+ population without TemRA cells. Healthy HIV-negative adults with no recently reported acute infections or vaccinations were included as donors. Every donor was a Caucasian adult residing in Nashville, Tennessee, USA. Blood was collected by leukapheresis, and PBMCs were isolated by Ficoll-Histopaque density gradient centrifugation and then cryopreserved in liquid nitrogen vapor phase. Analytical flow cytometry was used to check the purity and quantity of every magnetically sorted T cell population. From each sorted fraction, genomic DNA was isolated and quantified by UV absorbance on a Nanodrop 2000c. This clone was picked up one time. The clone's antigen remains unknown. The input lacks base qualities; no much larger clone sits a single base away.

This chain is built from TRBV5-4 and TRBJ1-2; possibly the D gene is TRBD1, per 5 matching bases. Sequencing was performed on naive CD8+ T cells sorted from blood. According to the study, the label for this sample's cell subset or site signals: CD45RA+CCR7+. The source is a man aged 25 to 45 in good health. The sequenced DNA: TGTGCCAGCAGCTTTAAACAGGACCCCATCGGTGGCTACACCTTC. Translated, this is CASSFKQDPIGGYTF.